Detailed here is one T cell receptor beta chain. The data are from a study of blood T cell repertoires in COVID-19. About the research overall: T cells, B-cell-depleted T cells, or PBMCs provided the cDNA or gDNA that served as material.

Trimming took 2 bases from V and 4 from J; bases not matched to a gene: 5. CDR1 SGDLS and CDR2 YYNGEE come from the germline V gene. The CDR3 contains 15 residues. Authors' methods: It was from reference gene primer amplification that nucleated cell counts were estimated. Measured with immunoSEQ multiplex PCR; TCRdb has only the in-frame clones, and not every one. V, J and clone size reflect that table, while D and trimming were determined from the DNA. The top ten hold about 12% of the sample, which has 60,000 to 85,000 clones, about 80% seen once. This TCR was recovered from a human donor in a cohort sampled during active COVID-19. Sequencing was done on a sample of peripheral blood. The genes are TRBV9 and TRBJ2-2; 7 positions agree with TRBD1. In DNA form, the CDR3 reads TGTGCCAGCAGCGTCCACAGGGGCGGCACCGGGGAGCTGTTTTTT. It is translated as CASSVHRGGTGELFF. Complete variable domain (other parts from reference TRBV9 and TRBJ2-2): DSGVTQTPKHLITATGQRVTLRCSPRSGDLSVYWYQQSLDQGLQFLIQYYNGEERAKGNILERFSAQQFPDLHSELNLSSLELGDSALYFCASSVHRGGTGELFFGEGSRLTVL.